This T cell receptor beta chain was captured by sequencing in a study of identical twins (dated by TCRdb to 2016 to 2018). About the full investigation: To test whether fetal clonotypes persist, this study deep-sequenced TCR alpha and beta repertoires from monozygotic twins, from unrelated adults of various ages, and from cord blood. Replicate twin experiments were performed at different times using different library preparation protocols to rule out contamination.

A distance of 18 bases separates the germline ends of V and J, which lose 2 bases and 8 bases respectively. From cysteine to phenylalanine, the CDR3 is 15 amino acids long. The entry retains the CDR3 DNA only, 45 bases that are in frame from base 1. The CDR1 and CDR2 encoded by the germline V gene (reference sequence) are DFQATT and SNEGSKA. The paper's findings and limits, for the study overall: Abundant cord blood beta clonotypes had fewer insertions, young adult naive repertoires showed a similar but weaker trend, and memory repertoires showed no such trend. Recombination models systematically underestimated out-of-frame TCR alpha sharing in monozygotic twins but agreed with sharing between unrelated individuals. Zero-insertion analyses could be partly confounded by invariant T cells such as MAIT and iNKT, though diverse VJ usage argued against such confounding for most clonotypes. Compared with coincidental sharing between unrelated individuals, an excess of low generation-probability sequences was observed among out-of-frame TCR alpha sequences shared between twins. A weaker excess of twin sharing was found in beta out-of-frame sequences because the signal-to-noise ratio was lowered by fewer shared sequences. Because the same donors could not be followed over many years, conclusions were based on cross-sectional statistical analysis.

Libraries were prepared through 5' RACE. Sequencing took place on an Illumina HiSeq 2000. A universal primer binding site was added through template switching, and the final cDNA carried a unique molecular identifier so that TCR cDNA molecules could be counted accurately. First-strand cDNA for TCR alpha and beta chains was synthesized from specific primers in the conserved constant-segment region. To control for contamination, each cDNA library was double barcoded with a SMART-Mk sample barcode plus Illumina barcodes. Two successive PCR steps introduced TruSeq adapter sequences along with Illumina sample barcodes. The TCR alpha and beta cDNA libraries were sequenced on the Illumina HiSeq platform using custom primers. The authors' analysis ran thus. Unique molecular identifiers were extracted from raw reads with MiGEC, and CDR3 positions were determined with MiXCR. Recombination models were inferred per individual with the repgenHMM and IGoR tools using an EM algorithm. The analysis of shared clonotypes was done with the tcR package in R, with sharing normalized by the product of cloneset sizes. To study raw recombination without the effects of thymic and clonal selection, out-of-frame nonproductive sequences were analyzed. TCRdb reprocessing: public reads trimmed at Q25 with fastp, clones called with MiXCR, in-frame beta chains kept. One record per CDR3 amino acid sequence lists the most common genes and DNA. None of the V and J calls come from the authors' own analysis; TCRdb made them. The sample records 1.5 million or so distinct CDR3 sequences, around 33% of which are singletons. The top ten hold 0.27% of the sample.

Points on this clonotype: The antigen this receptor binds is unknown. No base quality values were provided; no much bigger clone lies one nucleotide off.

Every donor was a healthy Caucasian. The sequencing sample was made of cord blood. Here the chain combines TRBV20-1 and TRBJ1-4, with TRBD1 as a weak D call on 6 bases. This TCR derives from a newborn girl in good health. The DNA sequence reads TGCAGTGCTAGATTTCAGGACAGAGGGGGGGAAAAACTGTTTTTT. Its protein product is CSARFQDRGGEKLFF.